A single sample gave rise to the 18 T cell receptor beta chains below, sequenced in a study of control samples from healthy donors and cancer patients. Some clones are missing from TCRdb's copy, which holds only in-frame ones; the method was immunoSEQ multiplex PCR. The sample has over 15,000 clones, about 89% seen once. The sample was PBMCs. Every receptor here comes from a man in his fifties or sixties with head and neck cancer.

This clone came up once. This chain links TRBV6-5 with TRBJ1-1; a possible D gene is TRBD1 (6 bases). The CDR3 loop spans 13 amino acids. Trimming left V 6 bases short and J 5 bases short, with 13 bases between. The germline CDR1 and CDR2 sequences are MNHEY and SVGAGI. DNA for the CDR3: TGTGCCAGCAGGGACAGCGTGAGGACTGAAGCTTTCTTT. Translated, it gives CASRDSVRTEAFF.

V gene TRBV11-2 combines with J gene TRBJ2-2; 12 nucleotides line up with TRBD2. J was trimmed by 1 base and V by 7 bases; bases with no gene match: 4. Germline V gene lookup returns CDR1 SGHAT and CDR2 FQNNGV. CDR3 length: 16 residues. CDR3 sequence reads: CASNPSGGVNTGELFF. The CDR3 DNA reads as TGTGCCAGCAACCCTAGCGGGGGGGTGAACACCGGGGAGCTGTTTTTT.

This clone was seen only a few times. The rearrangement links TRBV6-2 or TRBV6-3 to TRBJ2-5, with D maybe TRBD2 (6 bases). Germline assignment: CDR1 MNHEY and CDR2 SVGEGT. V was clipped by 1 base and J by 9 bases, with 6 bases between them. This CDR3 spans 11 amino acids. This chain's CDR3 is CASSYWGAQYF. The CDR3, as DNA: TGTGCCAGCAGTTACTGGGGGGCCCAGTACTTC.

J is TRBJ2-1 and V is TRBV23-1; 7 nucleotides agree with TRBD1. TRBV23-1 has ORF status, its function being uncertain. This CDR3 is 15 amino acids long. With 3 bases clipped from V and 9 bases from J, the junction kept 11 bases outside the gene matches. CDR3: CASSHPREGASEQFF. The DNA of the CDR3 is TGCGCCAGCAGTCACCCCCGTGAGGGGGCTAGTGAGCAGTTCTTC.

V gene TRBV3-1 (or the pseudogene TRBV3-2) combines with J gene TRBJ1-5; D remains unclear. The germline CDR1 and CDR2 sequences are LGHDT and YNNKEL (reference sequence). V lost 3 bases and J 7 bases, leaving 19 bases between the germline ends. The CDR3 contains 16 residues. The CDR3: CASSHSHPPSGQPQHF. DNA for the CDR3: TGTGCCAGCAGCCACAGTCACCCTCCTTCGGGGCAGCCCCAGCATTTT.

The chain is built from TRBV11-2 and TRBJ2-3, with D perhaps given as TRBD1 or TRBD2 (6 bases each). The V end lost 0 bases, the J end lost 1 base, and 8 bases lay between the germline ends. The CDR3 spans 15 residues. The V gene's germline CDR1 is SGHAT and CDR2 FQNNGV. CDR3 DNA: TGTGCCAGCAGCTTAGACGGGGGCCGCACAGATACGCAGTATTTT. It yields the protein CASSLDGGRTDTQYF.

The J gene is TRBJ2-7, the V gene TRBV5-1; D is unresolved. The CDR3 sequence is 11 residues long. V was trimmed by 5 bases and J by 2 bases, leaving 5 bases between them. Germline loops: CDR1 SGHRS, CDR2 YFSETQ. The CDR3: CASSNTYEQYF. The CDR3 bases are TGCGCCAGCAGTAATACCTACGAGCAGTACTTC.

The table lists this clone with a count of one. The chain employs TRBV7-2 and TRBJ2-1; a weak D match, TRBD2 (5 bases). Trimming pared 0 bases from V and 4 bases from J, leaving 10 bases between. This CDR3 comprises 15 residues. Per germline, CDR1 SGHTA and CDR2 FQGNSA. CDR3 nucleotide sequence: TGTGCCAGCAGCTTAGCGTCGGGATTATACAATGAGCAGTTCTTC. Amino acids: CASSLASGLYNEQFF.

The rearrangement links TRBV12-3 or TRBV12-4 to TRBJ1-1; weak D call: TRBD1 (5 bases). This CDR3 region has 13 residues. The V and J ends lost 5 bases and 3 bases respectively, with 10 bases between them. The CDR3 spells CASSARQYTEAFF. Here the CDR3 DNA reads TGTGCCAGCAGTGCTAGACAGTACACTGAAGCTTTCTTT.

The chain is built from TRBV9 and TRBJ1-6; no clear D gene. The CDR3 is 14 amino acids. Trimming shortened V by 5 bases and J by 9 bases, and 15 bases separated the two germline ends. Germline CDR1 reads SGDLS; CDR2 reads YYNGEE. CDR3 region: CASSKGEQISPLHF. The CDR3 DNA sequence: TGTGCCAGCAGTAAGGGAGAACAGATTTCACCCCTCCACTTT.

This clone was detected once. The chain links TRBV21-1 to TRBJ1-4; TRBD1 is the table's D call, not checked against the DNA. TRBV21-1 is flagged as a pseudogene. The CDR3 is 17 amino acids. The CDR3 sequence: CASSPRPGAGTNEKLFF. In DNA form, the CDR3 reads TGTGCCAGCAGCCCTCGCCCAGGGGCAGGGACTAATGAAAAACTGTTTTTT.

V gene TRBV27 combines with J gene TRBJ1-6, with 9 bases identical to TRBD1. Trimming at V came to 4 bases and at J to 11 bases, leaving 12 bases not matched to a gene. CDR1 and CDR2 (germline): MNHEY, SMNVEV (reference sequence). The CDR3 is 16 amino acids. The CDR3 reads CASSSLKQGATPPLHF. As DNA, the CDR3 is TGTGCCAGCAGTTCCCTCAAACAGGGGGCTACTCCACCCCTCCACTTT.

This clone was detected once. The rearrangement joins TRBV3-1 (or the pseudogene TRBV3-2) to TRBJ2-3; D not resolved. Germline V gene lookup returns CDR1 LGHDT and CDR2 YNNKEL (reference sequence). V gave up 0 bases and J gave up 3 bases, with 7 bases separating them. CDR3 size: 14 residues. The CDR3 nucleotides are TGTGCCAGCAGCCAAGATAGGGTTACAGATACGCAGTATTTT. Residues: CASSQDRVTDTQYF.

The CDR3 bases are TGTGCCAGCAGTTGGGGGAGATCCCAGCCCCAGCATTTT. Its protein is CASSWGRSQPQHF. This sequence joins TRBV6-5 and TRBJ1-5; D might be TRBD1 (5 bases). The germline V gene has CDR1 MNHEY and CDR2 SVGAGI. Trimming removed 4 bases at V and 7 bases at J, with 11 bases between. The CDR3 length is 13 residues.

V is TRBV5-1 and J is TRBJ2-1; D remains unclear. With 0 bases removed from V and 0 bases from J, the gap between germline ends came to 7 bases. Germline CDR1 is SGHRS and CDR2 is YFSETQ. CDR3 length: 15 residues. Here the CDR3 DNA reads TGCGCCAGCAGCTTGGAGGGTTACTCCTACAATGAGCAGTTCTTC. This gives the protein CASSLEGYSYNEQFF.

V is TRBV7-6 and J is TRBJ2-7; maybe TRBD2 (7 bases). Trimming removed 7 bases at V and 2 bases at J, with 21 bases between. Germline lookup yields CDR1 SGHVS and CDR2 FNYEAQ. This CDR3 is 16 amino acids long. The CDR3 sequence is CASTLYGGLSAYEQYF. The CDR3 DNA reads as TGTGCCAGCACCCTCTACGGGGGGCTTTCGGCCTACGAGCAGTACTTC.

The chain recombines TRBV9 with TRBJ2-3, with D perhaps assigned TRBD1 or TRBD2 (6 bases each). The germline V gene encodes CDR1 SGDLS and CDR2 YYNGEE. The V and J ends lost 4 bases and 0 bases respectively, with 15 bases between them. This CDR3 contains 16 residues. The CDR3 DNA sequence: TGTGCCAGCAGCCAAGGAGGGGGTTTGAGCACAGATACGCAGTATTTT. Residues: CASSQGGGLSTDTQYF.

V usage is TRBV5-1 and J usage is TRBJ2-5, with 10 bases that match TRBD1. CDR1 and CDR2 (germline): SGHRS, YFSETQ. The CDR3 spans 15 residues. V lost 4 bases and J lost 7; bases outside the gene matches: 10. CDR3 sequence (DNA): TGCGCCAGCAGCGCCGATACCGGGACAGGGGTGACCCAGTACTTC. This translates into CASSADTGTGVTQYF.